The 30 T cell receptor beta chains in this list originate from one sample, sequenced in a study of regulatory T cells in long-lasting Graves disease. Documented time point: newly diagnosed GD, antithyroid drugs for less than 3 months. Construction of the TCR library relied on RNA isolated from PBMCs. According to the study, TCR beta libraries were built with iRepertoire HTBI primers and CDR3-region Arm-PCR. TCRdb re-analysed the multiplex PCR reads in MiXCR, keeping a single row per CDR3 protein. The sample comprises approximately 400,000 distinct CDR3 sequences, around 14% of which are singletons, and 15% to 20% rests with the top ten. This sample was also put to use in a study of T cells in Graves' hyperthyroidism and ophthalmopathy.

The sample here was peripheral blood mononuclear cells (PBMCs), taken at new diagnosis, from a patient treated with antithyroid drugs. Every receptor here comes from a woman in her thirties with Graves disease.

Ten or more counts support this clonotype. The rearrangement links TRBV10-3 to TRBJ2-5, with unresolved D. Germline V CDR1 and CDR2: ENHRY, SYGVKD. This CDR3 has 12 residues. Deletions cut 0 bases from V and 13 bases from J, with 12 bases between. Here the CDR3 reads CAISESKFGVYF. CDR3 DNA: TGTGCCATCAGTGAGTCGAAATTTGGAGTGTACTTC.

This clonotype was observed a handful of times. The chain links TRBV6-1 to TRBJ1-1; 8 nucleotides agree with TRBD1. This CDR3 region has 14 residues. With 7 bases clipped from V and 6 bases from J, the junction kept 10 bases outside the gene matches. From germline, CDR1 is MNHNS and CDR2 SASEGT. CDR3 nucleotide sequence: TGTGCCAGCACCCTACAGGGGGGCTACGCTGAAGCTTTCTTT. Translated: CASTLQGGYAEAFF.

In the case of this clonotype: Mismatch with germline at one junction end may stem from a read error. The chain carries TRBV7-7 and TRBJ2-5, with D unresolved. CDR1 SSHAT and CDR2 FNYEAQ come from the germline V gene (reference sequence). This CDR3 comprises 13 residues. CDR3 protein: CASSNARDGAQYF. CDR3 in DNA: TGTGCTAGCAGCAACGCGCGAGATGGGGCCCAGTACTTC.

This clonotype was seen many times. The junction shows a germline mismatch at one end, possibly a read error. The chain carries TRBV20-1 and TRBJ2-5; 9 positions agree with TRBD2. Germline CDR1 and CDR2: DFQATT and SNEGSKA (reference sequence). This CDR3 region has 15 residues. CDR3 nucleotides: TGCAGTGCAAGAGATAGCGGGAGAGGCCAAGAGACCCAGTACTTC. Amino acids: CSARDSGRGQETQYF.

V usage is TRBV20-1 and J usage is TRBJ2-7, with 14 nucleotides matching TRBD2. The length of the CDR3 is 13 residues. The J segment lost 6 bases and the V segment lost 3 bases, leaving 1 base of the junction unmatched. CDR1 is DFQATT and CDR2 is SNEGSKA in the germline V gene (reference sequence). DNA for the CDR3: TGCAGTGCTAGCGGACTAGCGGGAGGCGAGCAGTACTTC. This gives the protein CSASGLAGGEQYF.

This clonotype has at least ten counts. The rearrangement links TRBV7-8 to TRBJ2-1, with 7 bases aligning to TRBD2. CDR1 and CDR2 from the germline V gene are SGHVS and FQNEAQ. V shed 5 bases, J shed 3 bases, and the junction held 10 bases outside the gene matches. The CDR3 has 16 amino acids. CDR3 nucleotide sequence: TGTGCCAGCAGCATAACTCTAGCGGAGTTCTACAATGAGCAGTTCTTC. It is translated as CASSITLAEFYNEQFF.

The chain carries TRBV6-2 or TRBV6-3 and TRBJ1-1, with D tentatively TRBD1 (5 bases). There are 15 residues in the CDR3. The germline gives CDR1 MNHEY, CDR2 SVGEGT. V lost 6 bases to trimming and J lost 6 bases, with 20 bases between them. DNA for the CDR3: TGTGCCAGCAGGCCCCCGACTTCTGGGGGGGCTGAAGCTTTCTTT. Protein sequence: CASRPPTSGGAEAFF.

In this sample, this clonotype turned up many times. CDR3 bases: TGTGCCAGCAGCCAAACCCATGGCTACACCTTC. Residues: CASSQTHGYTF. The gene calls are TRBV3-1 and TRBJ1-2; no definite D call. The V end was cut by 2 bases, the J end by 6 bases, with 4 bases between. CDR1 and CDR2 (germline): LGHDT, YNNKEL (reference sequence). The CDR3 covers 11 residues.

This clonotype was seen at least ten times. The V gene is TRBV29-1, the J gene TRBJ2-3, with D perhaps TRBD1 or TRBD2 (5 bases each). The CDR3 loop spans 17 amino acids. V was trimmed by 1 base and J by 2 bases, leaving 19 bases between them. In germline, CDR1 is SQVTM, CDR2 ANQGSEA. The CDR3 DNA reads as TGCAGCGTTGAAGGGGACGACAGAAACGTTTACACAGATACGCAGTATTTT. Translation: CSVEGDDRNVYTDTQYF.

The table lists this clonotype with a few counts. This chain links TRBV28 with TRBJ2-1; D assignment may be TRBD1 or TRBD2 (5 bases each). Trimming removed 8 bases at V and 0 bases at J, with 8 bases between. The CDR3 is made up of 13 amino acids. Germline V gives CDR1 MDHEN, CDR2 SYDVKM. The CDR3 DNA sequence: TGTGCCAGCGAGGGGAGCTCCTACAATGAGCAGTTCTTC. Its protein product is CASEGSSYNEQFF.

The table lists this clonotype with many counts. This sequence joins TRBV7-9 and TRBJ1-2; 10 bases match TRBD1. Germline V gene sequence: CDR1 SEHNR, CDR2 FQNEAQ (reference sequence). V was clipped by 5 bases and J by 3 bases; unmatched bases: 6. This CDR3 contains 15 residues. CDR3 sequence reads: CASSAGTGEYYGYTF. In DNA, the CDR3 is TGTGCCAGCAGCGCCGGGACAGGGGAGTACTATGGCTACACCTTC.

In its sample, this clonotype was seen a few times. The J gene is TRBJ1-5, the V gene TRBV7-9; TRBD1 agrees at 10 bases. V lost 5 bases, J lost 9 bases, and 10 bases stayed unmatched. Germline CDR1 SEHNR, CDR2 FQNEAQ (reference sequence). The CDR3 spans 15 residues. CDR3 residues: CASSQGTGDGLPQHF. The CDR3 DNA sequence: TGTGCCAGCAGCCAAGGGACAGGGGACGGGTTGCCCCAGCATTTT.

V is TRBV9 and J is TRBJ2-4, with 10 positions matching TRBD2. The germline V gene encodes CDR1 SGDLS and CDR2 YYNGEE. This CDR3 has 16 amino acids. V shed 7 bases and J 6 bases; nucleotides not matched to a gene: 13. This CDR3 reads CASAAEGASGRNIQYF. The CDR3 DNA sequence: TGTGCCAGCGCCGCTGAGGGGGCTAGCGGGAGAAACATTCAGTACTTC. The entire variable domain, with the rest obtained from reference TRBV9 and TRBJ2-4, is as follows: DSGVTQTPKHLITATGQRVTLRCSPRSGDLSVYWYQQSLDQGLQFLIQYYNGEERAKGNILERFSAQQFPDLHSELNLSSLELGDSALYFCASAAEGASGRNIQYFGAGTRLSVL.

In its sample, this clonotype was seen many times. The chain employs TRBV6-5 and TRBJ2-1, with 11 nucleotides matching TRBD2. The CDR3 consists of 16 residues. In germline, CDR1 is MNHEY, CDR2 SVGAGI. V gave up 2 bases and J gave up 4 bases; unmatched junction bases: 4. CDR3 region: CASSYAGTSGYNEQFF. The CDR3 DNA reads TGTGCCAGCAGTTACGCCGGGACTAGCGGATACAATGAGCAGTTCTTC.

A word on this clonotype: A read error may be the cause here, since a much bigger clone is one base away. J is TRBJ2-1 and V is TRBV7-3; TRBD2 matches at 13 bases. This CDR3 spans 13 amino acids. Germline V gene data show CDR1 as SGHTA and CDR2 as FQGTGA. With V trimmed by 3 bases and J by 12 bases, 2 bases remained unmatched. The CDR3 region has the DNA TGTGCCAGCAGCTTGACTAGCGGGAGGCCGCAGTTCTTC. Residues: CASSLTSGRPQFF.

V and J are TRBV19 and TRBJ1-1, with D unclear. Between the trimmed V and J ends, which lost 1 base and 6 bases, there was a span of 3 bases. The CDR3 contains 11 residues. Germline lookup yields CDR1 LNHDA and CDR2 SQIVND (reference sequence). This chain's CDR3 is CASSIGPEAFF. CDR3 coding DNA: TGTGCCAGTAGTATAGGTCCTGAAGCTTTCTTT.

This clonotype was seen more than once but under ten times. The chain combines TRBV7-9 with TRBJ2-3; 11 bases line up with TRBD2. Germline assignment: CDR1 SEHNR and CDR2 FQNEAQ (reference sequence). CDR3 length: 17 amino acids. The V gene end was trimmed by 1 base and the J gene end by 7 bases; junction bases not matched to a gene: 10. CDR3 DNA sequence: TGTGCCAGCAGCTTAGAGCTTCGACTAGCGGGGCGGAATACGCAGTATTTT. Its protein product is CASSLELRLAGRNTQYF.

This clonotype was observed a few times. The chain uses TRBV5-1 and TRBJ2-7; the D gene could be TRBD1 or TRBD2 (5 bases each). Germline V gene lookup returns CDR1 SGHRS and CDR2 YFSETQ. The CDR3 has 13 residues. Between the trimmed V and J ends, which lost 2 bases and 5 bases, there was a span of 11 bases. CDR3 nucleotide sequence: TGCGCCAGCAGCTTCAGAGGGGAGAACGAGCAGTACTTC. Its translation: CASSFRGENEQYF.

The CDR3 DNA is TGCGCCAGCAGGGGGAGTCTTATGAACACTGAAGCTTTCTTT. Protein: CASRGSLMNTEAFF. This chain links TRBV4-1 with TRBJ1-1, with D unresolved. In germline, CDR1 is MGHRA, CDR2 YSYEKL. The CDR3 is 14 residues long. V was shortened by 6 bases and J by 0 bases, with 11 bases between the two germline ends.

The chain joins TRBV20-1 to TRBJ2-6; D is unresolved. Per the germline V gene, CDR1 is DFQATT and CDR2 is SNEGSKA (reference sequence). The CDR3 has 15 amino acids. V was cut by 3 bases and J by 0 bases, with 9 bases left in between. CDR3 sequence: CSASAVPSGANVLTF. The CDR3 nucleotides are TGCAGTGCTAGTGCAGTACCCTCTGGGGCCAACGTCCTGACTTTC.

The chain joins TRBV11-2 to TRBJ2-3; maybe TRBD2 (6 bases). Deletions cut 7 bases from V and 0 bases from J, with 14 bases between. From germline, CDR1 is SGHAT and CDR2 FQNNGV. The CDR3 sequence is 15 residues long. This CDR3 reads CASNQGLDSTDTQYF. The DNA of the CDR3 is TGTGCCAGCAACCAGGGACTCGATAGCACAGATACGCAGTATTTT.

V gene TRBV7-6 combines with J gene TRBJ1-2, with 8 nucleotides matching TRBD1. The CDR3 length is 15 residues. Germline V lookup: CDR1 SGHVS, CDR2 FNYEAQ. The ends lost 4 bases at V and 1 base at J; junction bases unmatched: 5. The CDR3 protein is CASSSQGARNYGYTF. CDR3 DNA sequence: TGTGCCAGCAGCTCCCAGGGGGCCCGTAACTATGGCTACACCTTC.

This clonotype was seen more than once but under ten times. The germline gene is not matched at one end of the junction; a read error may be the cause. The chain combines TRBV3-1 with TRBJ2-5; D gene uncertain. The germline V gene encodes CDR1 LGHDT and CDR2 YNNKEL (reference sequence). This CDR3 comprises 15 residues. In nucleotides, the CDR3 is TGTGCCAGCAGCCAAGATCTTACCCCCCAAGGGACCCAGTACTTC. Translated: CASSQDLTPQGTQYF.

Note on this clonotype: This sequence may be a read error, since a much larger clone differs from it by one base. This sequence joins TRBV28 and TRBJ2-5, with D perhaps being TRBD1 or TRBD2 (5 bases each). Germline CDR1 is MDHEN and CDR2 is SYDVKM. V was clipped by 8 bases and J by 5 bases, with 18 bases between them. The length of the CDR3 is 14 residues. For the CDR3, the DNA is TGTGCCAGCGAAAGGGGATCGGGAAGGGAGACCCAGTACTTC. Its translation: CASERGSGRETQYF.

This clonotype was seen repeatedly, ten times or more. This sequence joins TRBV3-1 and TRBJ1-2; 10 nucleotides match TRBD1. V lost 7 bases and J lost 8; bases outside the gene matches: 7. This CDR3 comprises 13 residues. The germline V gene encodes CDR1 LGHDT and CDR2 YNNKEL (reference sequence). CDR3 protein: CASTGQGVRGYTF. The CDR3 bases are TGTGCCAGCACCGGACAGGGGGTACGCGGCTACACCTTC.

This clonotype occurred many times. This chain links TRBV15 with TRBJ2-3, with 9 bases that match TRBD1. The CDR3 is made up of 16 amino acids. The germline CDR1 and CDR2 sequences are LNHNV and YYDKDF (reference sequence). Trimming cost V 0 bases and J 0 bases; bases outside gene matches: 1. The CDR3 sequence is CATSREGTGSTDTQYF. The CDR3 nucleotides are TGTGCCACCAGCAGAGAGGGGACAGGGAGCACAGATACGCAGTATTTT.

At least ten counts were recorded for this clonotype. The chain carries TRBV11-2 and TRBJ1-2, with D perhaps matching TRBD1 (5 bases). Germline V gene data show CDR1 as SGHAT and CDR2 as FQNNGV. The CDR3 runs to 13 residues. The ends were cut back, 6 bases at V and 3 bases at J, with 11 bases in the middle. The CDR3 here is CASSFPGHYGYTF. CDR3 sequence (DNA): TGTGCCAGCAGTTTCCCGGGGCACTATGGCTACACCTTC.

This clonotype has a handful of counts. This sequence joins TRBV7-9 and TRBJ1-3, with 7 bases lining up with TRBD1. The CDR3 has 15 amino acids. CDR1 and CDR2 from the germline V gene are SEHNR and FQNEAQ (reference sequence). The V gene end was trimmed by 1 base and the J gene end by 2 bases; junction bases not matched to a gene: 2. The CDR3 reads CASSLVGGTGNTIYF. The DNA of the CDR3 is TGTGCCAGCAGCTTAGTAGGGGGCACTGGAAACACCATATATTTT.

This clonotype was found many times. The chain couples TRBV3-1 to TRBJ1-1, with D unresolved. Trimming stripped 4 bases from V and 1 base from J, with 4 bases between. The CDR3 length is 12 residues. Germline V CDR1 and CDR2: LGHDT, YNNKEL (reference sequence). The CDR3 reads CASSPKNTEAFF. The CDR3 DNA reads TGTGCCAGCAGCCCCAAGAACACTGAAGCTTTCTTT.

This clonotype was seen a handful of times. The rearrangement links TRBV7-9 to TRBJ1-4; TRBD1 matches at 10 bases. Germline CDR1 is SEHNR and CDR2 is FQNEAQ (reference sequence). The CDR3 length is 15 residues. The ends lost 3 bases at V and 4 bases at J; junction bases unmatched: 2. The CDR3 sequence is CASSLGTGVNEKLFF. The CDR3 DNA reads TGTGCCAGCAGCTTGGGGACAGGGGTTAATGAAAAACTGTTTTTT.